This T cell receptor beta chain was identified in a study of regulatory and conventional T cells in RAG deficiency. On this clone itself: Its matching antigen is unknown.

Data came from immunoSEQ multiplex PCR; TCRdb stores just in-frame clones and leaves some out. This sample carries 30,000 to 40,000 clones, 75% to 90% of them seen once, and the ten largest clones take approximately 13%. The CDR3 covers 16 residues. CDR1 and CDR2 from the germline V gene are SNHLY and FYNNEI. V was cut by 4 bases and J by 1 base, with 14 bases left in between. Overall study findings and caveats: Omenn patients showed >80% Treg-Tconv overlap and shorter CDR3 lengths.

The same sample was also used in a study of regulatory T cells. As that study records: Primers: 52 TRBV forward and 13 TRBJ reverse.

The receptor was isolated from a human donor in good health. Sequencing was done on a sample of CD8+ T cells sorted from blood. The rearrangement uses TRBV2 and TRBJ2-4, with TRBD2 as a possible D gene (5 bases). CDR3 in DNA: TGTGCCAGCAGTGGGTCCCTGAGGGCTGCCAAAAACATTCAGTACTTC. Translating gives CASSGSLRAAKNIQYF.